The 2 T cell receptor beta chains listed next were all sequenced from one sample in a study of cytotoxic CD8 clonotypes in ibrutinib-treated CLL. Data came from immunoSEQ multiplex PCR; TCRdb stores just in-frame clones and leaves some out. This table has approximately 100,000 clones, around 73% appearing once. Source: PBMCs, taken after 12 months of ibrutinib treatment. The receptors derive from a human donor with chronic lymphocytic leukemia.

The chain has TRBV13 and TRBJ2-7, with 8 bases aligning to TRBD1. J gave up 0 bases and V 5 bases, and 6 bases lay outside the gene matches. Per the germline V gene, CDR1 is PRHDT and CDR2 is FYEKMQ (reference sequence). The CDR3 extends over 15 amino acids. In nucleotides, the CDR3 is TGTGCCAGCAGCCGACAGGGGATAAGCTCCTACGAGCAGTACTTC. Translated: CASSRQGISSYEQYF.

The chain joins TRBV6-1 to TRBJ1-4; D call uncertain. CDR3 length equals 16 residues. Germline CDR1 and CDR2: MNHNS and SASEGT. Trimming left V 1 base short and J 2 bases short, with 11 bases between. In DNA, the CDR3 is TGTGCCAGCAGTGAAGGTTTTGGTTGGACTAATGAAAAACTGTTTTTT. Protein sequence: CASSEGFGWTNEKLFF.